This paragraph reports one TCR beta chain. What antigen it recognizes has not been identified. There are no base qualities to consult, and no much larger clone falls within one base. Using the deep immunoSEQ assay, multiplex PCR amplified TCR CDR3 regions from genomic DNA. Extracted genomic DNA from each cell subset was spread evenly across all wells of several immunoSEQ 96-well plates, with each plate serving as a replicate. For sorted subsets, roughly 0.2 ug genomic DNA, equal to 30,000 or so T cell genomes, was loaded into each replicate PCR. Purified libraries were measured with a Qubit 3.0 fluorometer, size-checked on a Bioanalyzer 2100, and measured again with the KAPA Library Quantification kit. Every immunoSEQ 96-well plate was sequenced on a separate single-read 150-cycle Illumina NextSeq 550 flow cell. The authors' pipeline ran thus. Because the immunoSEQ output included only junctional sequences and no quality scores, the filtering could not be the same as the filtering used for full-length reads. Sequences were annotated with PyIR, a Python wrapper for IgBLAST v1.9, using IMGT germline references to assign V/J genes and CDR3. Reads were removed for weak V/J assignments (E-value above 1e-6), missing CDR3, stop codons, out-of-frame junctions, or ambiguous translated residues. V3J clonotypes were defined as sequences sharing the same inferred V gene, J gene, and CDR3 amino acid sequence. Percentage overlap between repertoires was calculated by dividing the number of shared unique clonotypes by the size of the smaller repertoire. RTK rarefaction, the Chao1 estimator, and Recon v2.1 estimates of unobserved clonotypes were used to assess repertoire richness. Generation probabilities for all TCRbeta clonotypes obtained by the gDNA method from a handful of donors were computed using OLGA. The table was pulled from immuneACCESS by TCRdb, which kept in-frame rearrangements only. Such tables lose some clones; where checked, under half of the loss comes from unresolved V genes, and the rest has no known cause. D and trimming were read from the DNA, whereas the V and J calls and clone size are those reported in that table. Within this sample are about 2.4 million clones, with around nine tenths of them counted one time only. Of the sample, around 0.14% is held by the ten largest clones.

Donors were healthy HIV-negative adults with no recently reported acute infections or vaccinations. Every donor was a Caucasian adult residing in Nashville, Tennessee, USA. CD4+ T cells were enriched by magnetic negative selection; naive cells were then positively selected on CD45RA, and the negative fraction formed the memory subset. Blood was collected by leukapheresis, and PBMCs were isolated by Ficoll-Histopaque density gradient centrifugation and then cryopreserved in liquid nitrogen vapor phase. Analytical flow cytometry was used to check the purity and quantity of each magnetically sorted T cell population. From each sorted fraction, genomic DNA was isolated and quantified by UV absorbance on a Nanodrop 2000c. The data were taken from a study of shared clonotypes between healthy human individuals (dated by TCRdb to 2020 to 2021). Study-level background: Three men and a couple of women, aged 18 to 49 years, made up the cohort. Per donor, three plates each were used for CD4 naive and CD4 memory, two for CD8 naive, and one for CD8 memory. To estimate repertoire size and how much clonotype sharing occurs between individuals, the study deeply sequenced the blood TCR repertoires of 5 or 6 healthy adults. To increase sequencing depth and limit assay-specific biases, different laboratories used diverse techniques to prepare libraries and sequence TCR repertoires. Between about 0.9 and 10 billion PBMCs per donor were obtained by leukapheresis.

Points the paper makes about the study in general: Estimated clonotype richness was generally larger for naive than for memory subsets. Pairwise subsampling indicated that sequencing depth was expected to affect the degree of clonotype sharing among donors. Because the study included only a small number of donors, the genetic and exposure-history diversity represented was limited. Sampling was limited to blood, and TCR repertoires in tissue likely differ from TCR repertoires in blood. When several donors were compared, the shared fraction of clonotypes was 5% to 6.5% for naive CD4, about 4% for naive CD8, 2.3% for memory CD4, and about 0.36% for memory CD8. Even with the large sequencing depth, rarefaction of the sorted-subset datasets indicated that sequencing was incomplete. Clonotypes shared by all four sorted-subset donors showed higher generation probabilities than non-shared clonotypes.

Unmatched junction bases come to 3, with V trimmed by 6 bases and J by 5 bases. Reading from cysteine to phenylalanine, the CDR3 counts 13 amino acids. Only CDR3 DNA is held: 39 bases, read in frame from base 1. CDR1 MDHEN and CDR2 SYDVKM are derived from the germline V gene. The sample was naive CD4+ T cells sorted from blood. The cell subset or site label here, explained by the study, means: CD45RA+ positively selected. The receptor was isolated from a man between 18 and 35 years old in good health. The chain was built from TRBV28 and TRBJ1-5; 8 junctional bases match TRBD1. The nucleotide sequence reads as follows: TGTGCCAGCAGGCTACAGGGGGATCAGCCCCAGCATTTT. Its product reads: CASRLQGDQPQHF.